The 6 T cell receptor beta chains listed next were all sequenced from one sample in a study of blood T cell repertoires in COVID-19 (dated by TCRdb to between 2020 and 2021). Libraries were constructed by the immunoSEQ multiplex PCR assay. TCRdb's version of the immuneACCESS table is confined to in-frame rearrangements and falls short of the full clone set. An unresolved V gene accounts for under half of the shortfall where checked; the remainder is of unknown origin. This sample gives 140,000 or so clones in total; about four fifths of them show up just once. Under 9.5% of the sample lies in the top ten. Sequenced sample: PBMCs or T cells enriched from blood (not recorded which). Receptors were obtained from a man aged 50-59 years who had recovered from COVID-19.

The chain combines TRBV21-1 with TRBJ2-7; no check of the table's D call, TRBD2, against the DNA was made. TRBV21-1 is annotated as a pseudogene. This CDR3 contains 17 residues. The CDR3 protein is CASSKVGGSKYSYEQYF. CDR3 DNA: TGTGCCAGCAGCAAAGTAGGAGGGAGTAAGTATTCCTACGAGCAGTACTTC.

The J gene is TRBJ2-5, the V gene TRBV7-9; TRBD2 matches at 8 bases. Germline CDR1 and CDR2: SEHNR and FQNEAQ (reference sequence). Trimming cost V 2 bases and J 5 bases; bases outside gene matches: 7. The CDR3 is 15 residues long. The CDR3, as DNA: TGTGCCAGCAGCTTATCCCGGGGGGGACGGGAGACCCAGTACTTC. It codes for CASSLSRGGRETQYF. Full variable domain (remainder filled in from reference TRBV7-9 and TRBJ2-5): DTGVSQNPRHKITKRGQNVTFRCDPISEHNRLYWYRQTLGQGPEFLTYFQNEAQLEKSRLLSDRFSAERPKGSFSTLEIQRTEQGDSAMYLCASSLSRGGRETQYFGPGTRLLVL.

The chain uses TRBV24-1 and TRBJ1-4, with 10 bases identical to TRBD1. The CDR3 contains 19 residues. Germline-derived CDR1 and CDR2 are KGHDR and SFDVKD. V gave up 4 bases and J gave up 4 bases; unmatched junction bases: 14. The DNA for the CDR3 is TGTGCCACCAGTGAGGCGGGAAGACAGGGGGCTGATGTTAATGAAAAACTGTTTTTT. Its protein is CATSEAGRQGADVNEKLFF.

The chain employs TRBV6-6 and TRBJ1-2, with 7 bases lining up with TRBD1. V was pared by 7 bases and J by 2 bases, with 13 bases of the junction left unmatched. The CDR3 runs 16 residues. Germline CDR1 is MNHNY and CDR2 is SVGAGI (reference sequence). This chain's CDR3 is CASTPGRGYLNYGYTF. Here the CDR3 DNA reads TGTGCCAGCACTCCCGGCAGGGGGTACCTCAACTATGGCTACACCTTC.

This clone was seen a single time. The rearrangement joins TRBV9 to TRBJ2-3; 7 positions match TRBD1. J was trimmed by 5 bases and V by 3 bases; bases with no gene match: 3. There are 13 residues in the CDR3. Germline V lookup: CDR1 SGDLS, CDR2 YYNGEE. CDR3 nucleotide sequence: TGTGCCAGCAGCGGACAGGGTGGAGATACGCAGTATTTT. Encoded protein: CASSGQGGDTQYF.

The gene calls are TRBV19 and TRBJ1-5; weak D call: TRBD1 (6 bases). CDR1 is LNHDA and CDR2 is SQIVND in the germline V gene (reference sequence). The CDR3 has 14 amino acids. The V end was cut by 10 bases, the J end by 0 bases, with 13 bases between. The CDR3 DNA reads TGTGCCATTCAGGACAGCTATAGCAATCAGCCCCAGCATTTT. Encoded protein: CAIQDSYSNQPQHF.